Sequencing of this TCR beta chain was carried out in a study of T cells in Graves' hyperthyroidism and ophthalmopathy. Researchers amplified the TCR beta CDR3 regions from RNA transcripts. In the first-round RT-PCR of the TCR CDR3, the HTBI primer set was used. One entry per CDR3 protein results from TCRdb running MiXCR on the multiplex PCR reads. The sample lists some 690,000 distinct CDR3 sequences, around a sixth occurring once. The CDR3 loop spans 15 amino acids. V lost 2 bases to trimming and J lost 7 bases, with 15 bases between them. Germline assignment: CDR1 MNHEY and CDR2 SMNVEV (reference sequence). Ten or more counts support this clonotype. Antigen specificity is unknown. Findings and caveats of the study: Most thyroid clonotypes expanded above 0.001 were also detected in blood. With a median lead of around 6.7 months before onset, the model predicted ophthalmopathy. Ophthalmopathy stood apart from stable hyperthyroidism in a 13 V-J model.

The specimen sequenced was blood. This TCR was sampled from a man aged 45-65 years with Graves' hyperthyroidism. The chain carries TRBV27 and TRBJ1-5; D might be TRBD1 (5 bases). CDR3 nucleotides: TGTGCCAGCAGTTTAGGCGCAGGGAATTACCAGCCCCAGCATTTT. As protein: CASSLGAGNYQPQHF.